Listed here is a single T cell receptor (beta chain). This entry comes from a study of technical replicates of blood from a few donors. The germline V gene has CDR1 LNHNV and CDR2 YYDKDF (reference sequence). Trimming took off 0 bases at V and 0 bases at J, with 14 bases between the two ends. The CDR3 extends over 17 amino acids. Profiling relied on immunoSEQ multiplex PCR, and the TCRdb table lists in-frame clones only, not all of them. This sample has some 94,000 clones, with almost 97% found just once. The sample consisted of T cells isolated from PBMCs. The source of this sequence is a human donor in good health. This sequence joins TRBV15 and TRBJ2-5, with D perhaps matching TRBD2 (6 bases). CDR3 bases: TGTGCCACCAGCAGAGACCAGCGGGCCCTGTACCAAGAGACCCAGTACTTC. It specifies CATSRDQRALYQETQYF.